These 20 T cell receptor beta chains came from one sample sequenced in a study of CD8 T cells in ankylosing spondylitis. Study results and limitations: It appeared that ankylosing spondylitis blood was characterized by a TCR beta motif of several highly homologous variants.

Each CDR3 protein is one row after TCRdb ran MiXCR on the 5' RACE reads. The top ten hold about 14% of the sample, which has about 220,000 distinct CDR3 sequences, about 6.7% seen once. Antigens for these TCRs are unknown. The material sequenced was blood, either unsorted or a sorted T cell fraction (not recorded which). All receptors derive from a male donor with ankylosing spondylitis.

This clonotype was observed many times. V gene TRBV27 combines with J gene TRBJ2-3; either TRBD1 or TRBD2 may supply D (5 bases each). The CDR3 has 20 residues. Per the germline V gene, CDR1 is MNHEY and CDR2 is SMNVEV (reference sequence). V lost 0 bases, J lost 0 bases, and 22 bases lay in between. In DNA, the CDR3 is TGTGCCAGCAGTTTATCCCGCCACCGGGACGGCAGCTCTAGCACAGATACGCAGTATTTT. The encoded protein is CASSLSRHRDGSSSTDTQYF.

This clonotype was observed at least ten times. V is TRBV5-1 and J is TRBJ2-7; D remains unclear. V lost 5 bases, J lost 3 bases, and 9 bases lay in between. CDR1 is SGHRS and CDR2 is YFSETQ in the germline V gene. The length of the CDR3 is 12 residues. The CDR3 sequence: CASRGSRYEQYF. Here the CDR3 DNA reads TGCGCCAGCAGGGGCAGCCGCTACGAGCAGTACTTC.

This clonotype was seen at least ten times. This sequence joins TRBV12-3 or TRBV12-4 and TRBJ1-2; D might be TRBD1 (6 bases). The CDR3 is 14 amino acids. V gave up 3 bases and J gave up 4 bases, with 12 bases separating them. The CDR3 reads CASSFNGRGYGYTF. CDR3 in DNA: TGTGCCAGCAGTTTCAACGGCAGGGGCTATGGCTACACCTTC.

This clonotype was observed at least ten times. V usage is TRBV7-9 and J usage is TRBJ2-1; the D is unclear. CDR1 is SEHNR and CDR2 is FQNEAQ in the germline V gene (reference sequence). The CDR3 spans 13 residues. Trimming removed 4 bases at V and 5 bases at J, with 9 bases between. DNA for the CDR3: TGTGCCAGCAGCTCCTCCTCGGACAATGAGCAGTTCTTC. Translation: CASSSSSDNEQFF.

This clonotype appeared many times. V and J are TRBV15 and TRBJ2-5; 9 nucleotides align to TRBD1. With V trimmed by 3 bases and J by 5 bases, 1 base remained unmatched. Germline CDR1 LNHNV, CDR2 YYDKDF (reference sequence). The CDR3 loop spans 13 amino acids. The CDR3 nucleotides read TGTGCCACCAGCAGTGGACAGGGGGAGACCCAGTACTTC. It yields the protein CATSSGQGETQYF.

This clonotype was counted many times. The chain carries TRBV7-9 and TRBJ1-1; D call uncertain. Trimming left V 4 bases short and J 1 base short, with 7 bases between. Germline-derived CDR1 and CDR2 are SEHNR and FQNEAQ (reference sequence). This CDR3 region has 13 residues. CDR3 amino acids: CASSWGTNTEAFF. CDR3 coding DNA: TGTGCCAGCAGCTGGGGAACGAACACTGAAGCTTTCTTT.

V is TRBV29-1 and J is TRBJ2-7, with 11 bases that match TRBD2. The germline V gene encodes CDR1 SQVTM and CDR2 ANQGSEA. The CDR3 is 13 residues long. With V trimmed by 7 bases and J by 2 bases, 4 bases remained unmatched. The CDR3 loop reads CSGGTSGPYEQYF. The CDR3 DNA reads as TGCAGCGGGGGGACTAGCGGCCCCTACGAGCAGTACTTC.

This clonotype was recorded many times. The V gene is TRBV4-3, the J gene TRBJ2-3; no definite D call. The V gene lost 0 bases and the J gene lost 2 bases, with 12 bases spanning the gap. This CDR3 comprises 16 residues. Germline values: CDR1 LGHNA, CDR2 YSLEER. CDR3 protein: CASSQDPDGFTDTQYF. In nucleotides, the CDR3 is TGCGCCAGCAGCCAAGATCCGGACGGATTCACAGATACGCAGTATTTT.

This clonotype was picked up a small number of times. The chain joins TRBV7-9 to TRBJ1-1, with D perhaps TRBD1 (6 bases). CDR1 is SEHNR and CDR2 is FQNEAQ in the germline V gene (reference sequence). CDR3 length: 15 residues. Deletions cut 5 bases from V and 9 bases from J, with 22 bases between. The CDR3 DNA reads as TGTGCCAGCAGCCTTGCTGGGACACCCGTAGGCAAAGCTTTCTTT. This gives the protein CASSLAGTPVGKAFF.

This clonotype was observed at least ten times. This chain links TRBV29-1 with TRBJ1-1, with D unclear. This CDR3 comprises 14 residues. Germline CDR1 reads SQVTM; CDR2 reads ANQGSEA. Trimming removed 7 bases at V and 6 bases at J, with 21 bases between. The CDR3 is CSARLVGEGPEAFF. In DNA form, the CDR3 reads TGCAGCGCCCGTCTGGTCGGGGAGGGTCCTGAAGCTTTCTTT.

This clonotype was counted ten times or more. The V gene is TRBV7-6, the J gene TRBJ2-2, with D perhaps matching TRBD1 (5 bases). Germline CDR1 is SGHVS and CDR2 is FNYEAQ. The CDR3 runs 14 residues. Deletions cut 1 base from V and 6 bases from J, with 9 bases between. CDR3 DNA: TGTGCCAGCAGCTTAGAAGGGGTAGCCGGGGAGCTGTTTTTT. Translation: CASSLEGVAGELFF.

The chain uses TRBV28 and TRBJ2-5; 9 bases fit TRBD2. The CDR3 length is 20 residues. The V gene end was trimmed by 3 bases and the J gene end by 0 bases; junction bases not matched to a gene: 17. Germline values: CDR1 MDHEN, CDR2 SYDVKM. CDR3: CASSFPTRLAEARYQETQYF. CDR3 nucleotide sequence: TGTGCCAGCAGTTTCCCGACCCGACTAGCGGAAGCCCGGTACCAAGAGACCCAGTACTTC.

The chain recombines TRBV10-3 with TRBJ1-2; D is unresolved. This CDR3 has 13 residues. Per the germline V gene, CDR1 is ENHRY and CDR2 is SYGVKD. Trimming removed 4 bases at V and 6 bases at J, with 12 bases between. This CDR3 reads CAISVPGPDGYTF. The CDR3 DNA sequence: TGTGCCATCAGTGTACCCGGACCTGATGGCTACACCTTC.

This clonotype was counted many times. The genes are TRBV6-1 and TRBJ2-1; unclear D gene. The CDR3 has 13 residues. Germline V CDR1 and CDR2: MNHNS, SASEGT. V dropped 5 bases and J dropped 3 bases, with 8 bases sitting between them. CDR3 sequence (DNA): TGTGCCAGCAGTAGTGCGTACTACAATGAGCAGTTCTTC. The encoded protein is CASSSAYYNEQFF.

This clonotype was observed at least ten times. The chain uses TRBV4-3 and TRBJ2-2; either TRBD1 or TRBD2 may supply D (5 bases each). Trimming left V 5 bases short and J 0 bases short, with 13 bases between. CDR3 length: 16 residues. From germline, CDR1 is LGHNA and CDR2 YSLEER. The CDR3 nucleotides read TGCGCCAGCAGCTGGGGGACGGGCGCGAACACCGGGGAGCTGTTTTTT. Protein product: CASSWGTGANTGELFF.

At least ten counts were recorded for this clonotype. The chain recombines TRBV4-1 with TRBJ2-1; TRBD2 matches 14 bases. This CDR3 contains 17 residues. The germline gives CDR1 MGHRA, CDR2 YSYEKL. Trimming removed 1 base from V and 3 bases from J; junction bases left unmatched: 2. The CDR3 is CASSQGTSGGFYNEQFF. The DNA for the CDR3 is TGCGCCAGCAGCCAAGGGACTAGCGGGGGGTTCTACAATGAGCAGTTCTTC.

This clonotype was counted many times. The chain has TRBV29-1 and TRBJ1-2; 8 bases are a match to TRBD1. After removal of 5 bases from V and 4 bases from J, the junction contained 9 bases not matched to a gene. The CDR3 has 14 amino acids. From germline, CDR1 is SQVTM and CDR2 ANQGSEA. In nucleotides, the CDR3 is TGCAGCGTTCAGGGGGCCCCGGGGCCCTATGGCTACACCTTC. Translating gives CSVQGAPGPYGYTF.

Many counts were recorded for this clonotype. The chain couples TRBV6-2 or TRBV6-3 to TRBJ1-1; D is undetermined. Deletions cut 7 bases from V and 1 base from J, with 10 bases between. Germline V gene data show CDR1 as MNHEY and CDR2 as SVGEGT. This CDR3 contains 13 residues. CDR3 sequence: CASMGLGNTEAFF. In nucleotides, the CDR3 is TGTGCCAGCATGGGGTTAGGGAACACTGAAGCTTTCTTT.

This clonotype was seen repeatedly, ten times or more. This chain joins TRBV14 and TRBJ1-4; D is unclear. The CDR3 extends over 17 amino acids. Trimming stripped 3 bases from V and 0 bases from J, with 14 bases between. CDR1 and CDR2 (germline): SGHDN, FVKESK. The CDR3 reads CASSQSRGTATNEKLFF. The CDR3 DNA reads TGTGCCAGCAGCCAGTCACGGGGAACAGCAACTAATGAAAAACTGTTTTTT.

This clonotype was recorded many times. J is TRBJ2-7 and V is TRBV13, with D unclear. Germline lookup yields CDR1 PRHDT and CDR2 FYEKMQ (reference sequence). The CDR3 length is 11 residues. Trimming cost V 6 bases and J 7 bases, with 10 bases left between them. As DNA, the CDR3 is TGTGCCAGCAGGTTCACTGGGGAGCAGTACTTC. Amino acid sequence: CASRFTGEQYF.